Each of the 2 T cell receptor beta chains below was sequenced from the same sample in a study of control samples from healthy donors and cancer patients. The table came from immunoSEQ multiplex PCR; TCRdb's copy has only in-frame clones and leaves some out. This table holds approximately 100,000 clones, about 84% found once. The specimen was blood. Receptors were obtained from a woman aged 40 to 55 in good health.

The CDR3 here is CAWSRQGDAFF. In DNA form, the CDR3 reads TGTGCCTGGAGCCGACAGGGAGACGCTTTCTTT. V is TRBV30 and J is TRBJ1-1, with 7 bases lining up with TRBD1. Germline CDR1 GTSNPN, CDR2 SVGIG (reference sequence). This CDR3 spans 11 amino acids. V lost 3 bases, J lost 11 bases, and 6 bases stayed unmatched.

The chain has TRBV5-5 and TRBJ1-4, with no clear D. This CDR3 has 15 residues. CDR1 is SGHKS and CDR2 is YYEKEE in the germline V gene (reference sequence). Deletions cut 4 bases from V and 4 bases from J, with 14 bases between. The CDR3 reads CASSPNGVGNEKLFF. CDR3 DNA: TGTGCCAGCAGCCCAAATGGGGTGGGTAATGAAAAACTGTTTTTT.